These 3 T cell receptor beta chains share one sample of origin, sequenced in a study of T-cell reconstitution after alpha-beta-depleted transplantation in children. Unique molecular identifiers were used to barcode this TCRbeta library. TCRdb itself ran the PCR reads through MiXCR, one entry per CDR3 protein. The data show 350,000 to 500,000 distinct CDR3 sequences, about 45% seen once. The sequenced sample was PBMCs, obtained before TCRalphabeta/CD19-depleted stem cell transplant. The receptor source for this set is a girl aged 2 to 10 with aplastic anemia, due to receive a stem cell transplant.

CDR3 protein: CASSMGLQGYTF. The DNA of the CDR3 is TGCGCCAGCAGCATGGGACTTCAAGGCTACACCTTC. The chain links TRBV5-1 to TRBJ1-2; D may be TRBD1 (5 bases). The germline V gene has CDR1 SGHRS and CDR2 YFSETQ. V lost 4 bases to trimming and J lost 8 bases, with 12 bases between them. There are 12 residues in the CDR3.

V gene TRBV28 combines with J gene TRBJ2-2, with D tentatively TRBD1 (5 bases). With 6 bases removed from V and 3 bases from J, the gap between germline ends came to 11 bases. The CDR3 sequence is 14 residues long. CDR1 and CDR2 (germline): MDHEN, SYDVKM. The CDR3 loop is CASSPVTDTGELFF. The CDR3 bases are TGTGCCAGCAGCCCTGTGACAGACACCGGGGAGCTGTTTTTT.

This chain links TRBV9 with TRBJ2-5, with 11 nucleotides matching TRBD2. V shed 4 bases and J 5 bases; nucleotides not matched to a gene: 4. CDR3 size: 14 residues. CDR1 and CDR2 from the germline V gene are SGDLS and YYNGEE. The CDR3 nucleotides are TGTGCCAGCAGCATAGCGGGGGGGGAGGAGACCCAGTACTTC. It specifies CASSIAGGEETQYF. Full variable domain (remainder filled in from reference TRBV9 and TRBJ2-5): DSGVTQTPKHLITATGQRVTLRCSPRSGDLSVYWYQQSLDQGLQFLIQYYNGEERAKGNILERFSAQQFPDLHSELNLSSLELGDSALYFCASSIAGGEETQYFGPGTRLLVL.